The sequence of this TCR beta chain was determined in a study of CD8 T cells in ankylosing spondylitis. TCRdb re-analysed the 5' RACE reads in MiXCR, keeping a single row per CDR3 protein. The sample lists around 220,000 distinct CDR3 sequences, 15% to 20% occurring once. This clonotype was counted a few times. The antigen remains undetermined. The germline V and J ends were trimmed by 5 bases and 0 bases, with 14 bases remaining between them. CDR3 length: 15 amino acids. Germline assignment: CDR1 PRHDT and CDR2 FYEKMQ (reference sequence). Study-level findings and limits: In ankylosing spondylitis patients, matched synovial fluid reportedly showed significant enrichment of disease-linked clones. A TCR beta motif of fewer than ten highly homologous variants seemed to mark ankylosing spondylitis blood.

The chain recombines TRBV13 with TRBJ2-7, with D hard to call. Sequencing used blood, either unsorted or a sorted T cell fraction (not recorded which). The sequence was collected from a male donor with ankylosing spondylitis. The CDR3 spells CASSRQERSSYEQYF. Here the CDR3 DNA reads TGTGCCAGCAGCCGCCAGGAGAGGAGCTCCTACGAGCAGTACTTC.